This T cell receptor beta chain emerged from a study of regulatory and conventional T cells in RAG deficiency. The study's findings and limits: Shorter CDR3s in all patient subsets; >80% Treg-Tconv overlap in Omenn.

Comment on this clone: Its target is not known.

The data were produced by immunoSEQ multiplex PCR, yet TCRdb's version contains in-frame clones alone and is incomplete. Seen here are fewer than 35,000 clones, about 91% observed once, and the top ten hold roughly 13%. CDR3 length: 16 residues. Trimming cost V 2 bases and J 1 base; bases outside gene matches: 6. Looked up from germline, CDR1 is SGDLS and CDR2 is YYNGEE. The same sample was also used in a study of regulatory T cells. That paper states: Amplification used 52 TRBV primers and 13 TRBJ primers.

The sequence was obtained from a human donor in good health. This chain uses TRBV9 with TRBJ2-5; 9 bases agree with TRBD1. Sequencing used CD8+ T cells sorted from blood. CDR3: CASSVEQGAPQETQYF. The DNA of the CDR3 is TGTGCCAGCAGCGTGGAACAGGGGGCGCCCCAAGAGACCCAGTACTTC.